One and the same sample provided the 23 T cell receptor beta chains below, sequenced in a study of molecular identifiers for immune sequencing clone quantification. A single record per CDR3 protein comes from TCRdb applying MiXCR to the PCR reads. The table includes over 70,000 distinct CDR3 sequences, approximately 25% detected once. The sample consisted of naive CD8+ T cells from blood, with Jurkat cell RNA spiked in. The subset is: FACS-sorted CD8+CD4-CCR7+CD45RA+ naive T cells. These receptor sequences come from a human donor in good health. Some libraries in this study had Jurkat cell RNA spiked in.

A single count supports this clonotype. DNA of the CDR3: TGCAGTGCTAGATCACGTAGCTCCTACGAGCAGTACTTC. This sequence encodes CSARSRSSYEQYF. The V call is TRBV20-1, the J call TRBJ2-7; D unresolved. The V and J ends lost 2 bases and 0 bases respectively, with 8 bases between them. This CDR3 is built from 13 residues. Germline V CDR1 and CDR2: DFQATT, SNEGSKA (reference sequence).

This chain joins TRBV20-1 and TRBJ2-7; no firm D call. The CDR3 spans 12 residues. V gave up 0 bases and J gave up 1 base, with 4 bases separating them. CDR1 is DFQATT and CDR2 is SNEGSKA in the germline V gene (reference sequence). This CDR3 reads CSARERSYEQYF. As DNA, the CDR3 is TGCAGTGCTAGAGAACGATCCTACGAGCAGTACTTC.

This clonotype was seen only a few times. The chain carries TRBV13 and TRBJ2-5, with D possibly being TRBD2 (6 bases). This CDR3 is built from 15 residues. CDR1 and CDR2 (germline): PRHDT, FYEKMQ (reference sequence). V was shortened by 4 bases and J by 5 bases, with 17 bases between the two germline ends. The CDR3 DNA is TGTGCCAGCAGCTCCAGAGGGACTCCGAGGGAGACCCAGTACTTC. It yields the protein CASSSRGTPRETQYF.

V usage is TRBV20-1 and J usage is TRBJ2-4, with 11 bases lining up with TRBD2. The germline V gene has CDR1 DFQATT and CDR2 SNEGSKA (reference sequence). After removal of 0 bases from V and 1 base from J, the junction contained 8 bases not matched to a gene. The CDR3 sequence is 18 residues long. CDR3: CSARDSGRAGYAKNIQYF. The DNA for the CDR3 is TGCAGTGCTAGAGATAGCGGGAGGGCCGGGTATGCCAAAAACATTCAGTACTTC.

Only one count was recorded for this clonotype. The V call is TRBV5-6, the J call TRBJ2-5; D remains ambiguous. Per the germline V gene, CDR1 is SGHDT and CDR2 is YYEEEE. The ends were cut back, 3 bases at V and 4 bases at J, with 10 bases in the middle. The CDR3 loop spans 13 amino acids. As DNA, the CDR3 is TGTGCCAGCAGCTGGTTGGCGTCAGAGACCCAGTACTTC. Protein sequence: CASSWLASETQYF.

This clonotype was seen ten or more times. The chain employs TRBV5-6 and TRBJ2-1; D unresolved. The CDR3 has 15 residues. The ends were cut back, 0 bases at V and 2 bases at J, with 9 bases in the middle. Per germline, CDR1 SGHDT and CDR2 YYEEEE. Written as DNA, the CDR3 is TGTGCCAGCAGCTTGGATCGGAGAGCCTACAATGAGCAGTTCTTC. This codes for CASSLDRRAYNEQFF.

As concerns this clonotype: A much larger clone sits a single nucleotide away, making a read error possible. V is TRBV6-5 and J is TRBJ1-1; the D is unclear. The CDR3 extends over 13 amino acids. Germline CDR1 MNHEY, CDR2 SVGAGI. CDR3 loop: CVSSNSLNTEAFF. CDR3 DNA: TGTGTCAGCAGTAACAGTTTGAACACTGAAGCTTTCTTT.

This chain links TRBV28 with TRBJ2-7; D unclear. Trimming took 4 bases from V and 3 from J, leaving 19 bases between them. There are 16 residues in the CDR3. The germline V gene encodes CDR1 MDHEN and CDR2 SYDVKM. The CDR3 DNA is TGTGCCAGCAGTTCCACTTTGTCGATCGGAATCTACGAGCAGTACTTC. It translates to CASSSTLSIGIYEQYF.

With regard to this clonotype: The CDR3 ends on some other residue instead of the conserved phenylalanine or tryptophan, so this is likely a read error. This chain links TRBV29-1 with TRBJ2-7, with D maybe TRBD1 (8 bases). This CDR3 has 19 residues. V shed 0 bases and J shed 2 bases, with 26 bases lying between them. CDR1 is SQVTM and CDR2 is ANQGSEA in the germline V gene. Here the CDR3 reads CSVEEGRDRFKGSAYEQYL. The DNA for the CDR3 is TGCAGCGTTGAAGAAGGGAGGGACAGGTTTAAGGGGTCGGCCTACGAGCAGTACCTC.

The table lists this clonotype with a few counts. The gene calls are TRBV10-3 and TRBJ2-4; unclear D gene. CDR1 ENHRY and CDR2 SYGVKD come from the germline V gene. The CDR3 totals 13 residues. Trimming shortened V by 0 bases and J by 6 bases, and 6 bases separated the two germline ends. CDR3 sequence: CAISESGANIQYF. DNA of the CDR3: TGTGCCATCAGTGAGTCTGGAGCAAACATTCAGTACTTC.

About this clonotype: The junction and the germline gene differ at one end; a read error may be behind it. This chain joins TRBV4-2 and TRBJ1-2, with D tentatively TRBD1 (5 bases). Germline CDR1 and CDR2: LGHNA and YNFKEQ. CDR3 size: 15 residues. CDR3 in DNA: TGTGCCAGCAGCCTAGAACAGGCGGCTGGCTATGGCTGCACCTTC. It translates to CASSLEQAAGYGCTF.

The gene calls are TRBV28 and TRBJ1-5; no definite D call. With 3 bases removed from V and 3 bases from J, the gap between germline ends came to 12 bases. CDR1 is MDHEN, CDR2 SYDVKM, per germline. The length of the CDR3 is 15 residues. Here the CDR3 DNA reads TGTGCCAGCAGTTTGGGCAAAGGATTCAATCAGCCCCAGCATTTT. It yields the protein CASSLGKGFNQPQHF.

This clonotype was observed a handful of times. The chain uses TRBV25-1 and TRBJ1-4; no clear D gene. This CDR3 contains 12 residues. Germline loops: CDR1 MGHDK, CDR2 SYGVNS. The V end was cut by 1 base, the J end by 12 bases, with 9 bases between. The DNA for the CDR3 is TGTGCCAGCAGTGAATCCCCAAGGCAACTGTTTTTT. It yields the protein CASSESPRQLFF.

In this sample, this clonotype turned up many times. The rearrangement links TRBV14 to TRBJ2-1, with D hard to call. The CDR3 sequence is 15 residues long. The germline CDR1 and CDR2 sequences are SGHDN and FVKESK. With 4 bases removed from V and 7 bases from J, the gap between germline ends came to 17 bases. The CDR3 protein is CASSLPRPKRNEQFF. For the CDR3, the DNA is TGTGCCAGCAGCCTGCCCAGGCCCAAAAGGAATGAGCAGTTCTTC.

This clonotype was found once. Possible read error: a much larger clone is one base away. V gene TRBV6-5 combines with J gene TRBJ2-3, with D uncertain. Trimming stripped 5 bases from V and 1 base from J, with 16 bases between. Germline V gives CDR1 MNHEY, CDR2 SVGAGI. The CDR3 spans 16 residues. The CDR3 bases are TGTGCCAGCAGTCCCTTACCGGCCAGAGGCACAGATACGCAGTATTTT. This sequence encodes CASSPLPARGTDTQYF.

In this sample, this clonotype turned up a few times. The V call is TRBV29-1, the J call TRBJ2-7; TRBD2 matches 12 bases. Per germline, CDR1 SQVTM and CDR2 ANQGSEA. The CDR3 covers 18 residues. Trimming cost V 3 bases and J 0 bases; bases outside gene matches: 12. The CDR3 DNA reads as TGCAGCGTTGAGCAGACTAGCGGGAGAAGTTTCTGCTCCTACGAGCAGTACTTC. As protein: CSVEQTSGRSFCSYEQYF.

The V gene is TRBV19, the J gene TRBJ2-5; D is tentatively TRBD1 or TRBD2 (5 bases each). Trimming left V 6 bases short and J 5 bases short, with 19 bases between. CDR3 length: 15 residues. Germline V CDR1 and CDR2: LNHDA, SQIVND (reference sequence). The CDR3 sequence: CASSHGATSVETQYF. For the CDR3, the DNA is TGTGCCAGTAGCCATGGGGCCACTAGTGTGGAGACCCAGTACTTC.

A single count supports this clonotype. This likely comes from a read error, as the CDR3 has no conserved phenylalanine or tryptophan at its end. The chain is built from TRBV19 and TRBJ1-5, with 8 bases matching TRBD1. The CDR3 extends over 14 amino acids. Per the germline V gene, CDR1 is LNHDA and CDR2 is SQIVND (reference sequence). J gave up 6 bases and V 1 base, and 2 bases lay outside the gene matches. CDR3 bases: TGTGCCAGTAGTATAGGGACAGGGATTCAGCCCCAGCATTCT. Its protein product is CASSIGTGIQPQHS.

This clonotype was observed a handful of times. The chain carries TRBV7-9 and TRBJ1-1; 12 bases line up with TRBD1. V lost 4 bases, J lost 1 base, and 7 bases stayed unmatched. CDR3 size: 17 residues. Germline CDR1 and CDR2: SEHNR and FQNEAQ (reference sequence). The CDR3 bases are TGTGCCAGCAGCTCCGGGACAGGGGGCGTCGAGAACACTGAAGCTTTCTTT. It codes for CASSSGTGGVENTEAFF.

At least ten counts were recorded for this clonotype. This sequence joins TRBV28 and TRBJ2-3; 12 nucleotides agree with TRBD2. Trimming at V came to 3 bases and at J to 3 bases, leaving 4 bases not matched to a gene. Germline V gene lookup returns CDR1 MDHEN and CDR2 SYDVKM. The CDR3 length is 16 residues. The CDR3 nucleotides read TGTGCCAGCAGTTTCGCACTAGCGGGGGGTACAGATACGCAGTATTTT. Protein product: CASSFALAGGTDTQYF. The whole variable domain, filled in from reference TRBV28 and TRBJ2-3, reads DVKVTQSSRYLVKRTGEKVFLECVQDMDHENMFWYRQDPGLGLRLIYFSYDVKMKEKGDIPEGYSVSREKKERFSLILESASTNQTSMYLCASSFALAGGTDTQYFGPGTRLTVL.

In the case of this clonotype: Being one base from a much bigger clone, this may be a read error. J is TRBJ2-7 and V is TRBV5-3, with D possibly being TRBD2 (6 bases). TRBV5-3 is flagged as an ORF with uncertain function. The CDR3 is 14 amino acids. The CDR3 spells CASSLGAGGYELYF. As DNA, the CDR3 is TGTGCCAGCAGCTTGGGAGCGGGCGGCTACGAGCTGTACTTC.

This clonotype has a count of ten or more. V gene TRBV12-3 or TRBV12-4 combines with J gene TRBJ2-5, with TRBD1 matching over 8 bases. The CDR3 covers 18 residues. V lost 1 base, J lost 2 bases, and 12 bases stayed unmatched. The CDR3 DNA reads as TGTGCCAGCAGTTTAGGACAGGGGCCGGGGGCAAGGCAAGAGACCCAGTACTTC. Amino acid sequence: CASSLGQGPGARQETQYF.

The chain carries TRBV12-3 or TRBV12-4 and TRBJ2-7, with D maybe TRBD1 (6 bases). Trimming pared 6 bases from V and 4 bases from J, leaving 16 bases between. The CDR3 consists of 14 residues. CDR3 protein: CASRLGGDPYEQYF. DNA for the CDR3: TGTGCCAGCAGACTAGGGGGTGACCCATACGAGCAGTACTTC.